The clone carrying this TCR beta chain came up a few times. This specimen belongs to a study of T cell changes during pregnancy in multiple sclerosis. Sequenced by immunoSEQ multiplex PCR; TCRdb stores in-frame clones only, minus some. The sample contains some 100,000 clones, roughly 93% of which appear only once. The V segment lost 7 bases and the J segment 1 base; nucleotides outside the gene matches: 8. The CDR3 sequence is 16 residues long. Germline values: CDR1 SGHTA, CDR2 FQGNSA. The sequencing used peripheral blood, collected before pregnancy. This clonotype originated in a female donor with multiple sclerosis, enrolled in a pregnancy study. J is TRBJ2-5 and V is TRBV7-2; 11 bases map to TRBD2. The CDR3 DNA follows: TGTGCCAGCATCGACCGGACTAGCGGGTTCCAAGAGACCCAGTACTTC. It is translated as CASIDRTSGFQETQYF.